The text below deals with one T cell receptor beta chain. Its specificity is not known. The CDR3 is 14 amino acids. V lost 2 bases and J lost 2; bases outside the gene matches: 2. CDR1 and CDR2 (germline): SGDLS, YYNGEE. The authors split each subset's genomic DNA evenly across several immunoSEQ plates. As handled by the study authors: Junction-only immunoSEQ sequences carried no quality scores, so filtering differed. Generated by immunoSEQ multiplex PCR, the TCRdb table keeps only in-frame clones and is missing some. V and J calls plus clone size are reproduced from that table; the DNA served to infer D and trimming. This table has some 800,000 clones, 80% to 95% appearing once. As defined, naive CD8 cells were CD45RO-negative and positively selected for CCR7, with terminally differentiated effector memory CD45RA+ cells excluded. Healthy HIV-negative adults without recent acute infections or vaccinations served as donors.

This record belongs to a study of shared clonotypes between healthy human individuals. General observations from the study: Naive subsets typically showed greater estimated richness than memory subsets.

This sequence joins TRBV9 and TRBJ2-3; 7 nucleotides agree with TRBD1. This TCR was sampled from a man younger than 40 in good health. The sample taken for sequencing was naive CD8+ T cells sorted from blood. CDR3 amino acids: CASSVRGNTDTQYF. CDR3 in DNA: TGTGCCAGCAGCGTCAGGGGGAACACAGATACGCAGTATTTT.